This is a list of T cell receptor beta chains from one sample in a study of control samples from healthy donors and cancer patients. The method was immunoSEQ multiplex PCR; TCRdb's version includes in-frame clones alone and lacks a portion of them. The sample lists some 160,000 clones; about 94% were seen once. The sample comprised blood. All receptors come from a woman aged 25 to 39 in good health. Both conserved end residues are part of each CDR3. A D gene is named only where the DNA matches it firmly. Some rows have no size entry. The others give once, few or many, or a class for an expanded clone.

V gene	J gene	clone size	D gene	CDR3 protein	CDR3 DNA
TRBV9	TRBJ2-1	.	TRBD1	CASSVTGGNEQFF	TGTGCCAGCAGCGTTACAGGGGGCAATGAGCAGTTCTTC
TRBV19	TRBJ2-3	few	.	CASSLARTDTQYF	TGTGCCAGTAGTCTAGCGCGCACAGATACGCAGTATTTT
TRBV11-2	TRBJ2-1	few	TRBD2	CASSFLSGRGVNEQFF	TGTGCCAGCAGCTTTCTTAGCGGGAGGGGGGTCAATGAGCAGTTCTTC
TRBV27	TRBJ1-5	.	TRBD1	CASRGSRQGAFQPQHF	TGTGCCAGCAGGGGATCTCGGCAGGGGGCGTTTCAGCCCCAGCATTTT
TRBV20-1	TRBJ1-4	.	TRBD1	CSASSGTDFEKLFF	TGCAGTGCTAGTTCCGGGACAGACTTTGAAAAACTGTTTTTT
TRBV3-1/TRBV3-2	TRBJ1-5	.	.	CASSLGREAPQHF	TGTGCCAGCAGCCTAGGACGGGAGGCGCCCCAGCATTTT
TRBV2	TRBJ2-1	.	.	CASSDRGSRQFF	TGTGCCAGCAGTGATCGGGGGAGCAGGCAGTTCTTC
TRBV2	TRBJ2-4	.	.	CASSERGQASSWGNIQYF	TGTGCCAGCAGTGAAAGGGGTCAGGCCTCCTCCTGGGGAAACATTCAGTACTTC
TRBV7-9	TRBJ1-1	.	.	CADGPGDPEAFF	TGTGCCGATGGGCCAGGGGATCCTGAAGCTTTCTTT
TRBV5-1	TRBJ2-7	.	.	CASSFGDGLGEQYF	TGCGCCAGCAGCTTCGGGGACGGGCTGGGGGAGCAGTACTTC
TRBV7-9	TRBJ2-1	.	.	CASSLAEADNEQFF	TGTGCCAGCAGCTTGGCGGAAGCCGACAATGAGCAGTTCTTC
TRBV30	TRBJ1-6	.	.	CAWSVQGRENSPLHF	TGTGCCTGGAGTGTACAAGGCAGGGAAAATTCACCCCTCCACTTT